This T cell receptor beta chain was sequenced for a study of T cells in Graves' hyperthyroidism and ophthalmopathy. This clonotype showed up many times. Antigen unknown. Germline assignment: CDR1 MNHEY and CDR2 SMNVEV (reference sequence). With 5 bases clipped from V and 5 bases from J, the junction kept 11 bases outside the gene matches. The CDR3 is 15 amino acids. If no ophthalmopathy progression occurred within 18 months, Graves' hyperthyroidism was stable. Exclusions: uncontrolled infection, other autoimmune disease, pregnancy, lactation. RNA transcripts were the template for amplifying TCR beta CDR3 regions. TCR CDR3 underwent first-round RT-PCR with the HTBI primer set. MiXCR, run by TCRdb on the multiplex PCR reads, gives a single entry per CDR3 protein. The table lists about 560,000 distinct CDR3 sequences, over 15% of them singletons. Study-wide results and limits: Blood held most thyroid clonotypes expanded above 0.001 frequency. Ophthalmopathy was separated from stable hyperthyroidism by a 13 V-J model.

The genes are TRBV27 and TRBJ2-5, with TRBD1 identical over 7 bases. Sequenced input: blood. The clonotype originates from a woman under 30 with Graves' hyperthyroidism. The CDR3 loop is CASSLLRGFVETQYF. CDR3 DNA sequence: TGTGCCAGCAGTCTTCTCAGGGGGTTCGTGGAGACCCAGTACTTC.